The 25 T cell receptor beta chains reported below all come from one sample, sequenced in a study of cytomegalovirus exposure and HLA in healthy donors. PCR employed 60 Vbeta and 13 Jbeta primers. Sequencing was performed with immunoSEQ multiplex PCR; in TCRdb, only in-frame clones are kept and a portion is missing. The table lists fewer than 110,000 clones, more than 75% of them singletons. The sample consisted of PBMCs. These receptors all come from a woman younger than 35 in good health and CMV-seropositive.

The chain has TRBV5-6 and TRBJ2-7; 8 positions agree with TRBD1. Germline-derived CDR1 and CDR2 are SGHDT and YYEEEE. The CDR3 has 12 amino acids. The J segment lost 7 bases and the V segment lost 2 bases, leaving 2 bases of the junction unmatched. CDR3: CASSLTGGEQYF. CDR3 sequence (DNA): TGTGCCAGCAGCTTAACAGGGGGGGAGCAGTACTTC.

The chain links TRBV19 to TRBJ1-5; 8 bases align to TRBD1. The trim removed 8 bases at V and 5 bases at J, leaving 5 bases unmatched. CDR1 and CDR2 from the germline V gene are LNHDA and SQIVND (reference sequence). The CDR3 extends over 13 amino acids. In nucleotides, the CDR3 is TGTGCCAGTGACCCAGGGGGCTATCAGCCCCAGCATTTT. Its translation is CASDPGGYQPQHF.

This chain connects TRBV29-1 to TRBJ2-7; D is perhaps TRBD2 (5 bases). This CDR3 comprises 15 residues. V was pared by 4 bases and J by 7 bases, with 23 bases between. The germline gives CDR1 SQVTM, CDR2 ANQGSEA. The DNA for the CDR3 is TGCAGCGTTGCCCCCGTGAGGGATCTCCTGGGGGAGCAGTACTTC. The encoded protein is CSVAPVRDLLGEQYF.

This clone has a handful of counts. The V call is TRBV6-1, the J call TRBJ1-2; D might be TRBD1 (5 bases). V dropped 5 bases and J dropped 3 bases, with 13 bases sitting between them. In germline, CDR1 is MNHNS, CDR2 SASEGT. The length of the CDR3 is 14 residues. The CDR3 DNA reads TGTGCCAGCAGTTTGGGTCAGGGCTACTATGGCTACACCTTC. Its protein product is CASSLGQGYYGYTF.

The V call is TRBV5-1, the J call TRBJ1-3, with 10 bases that match TRBD1. V was clipped by 5 bases and J by 3 bases; unmatched bases: 11. The CDR3 length is 17 residues. Germline V lookup: CDR1 SGHRS, CDR2 YFSETQ. The CDR3 is CASRPKTGGAFGNTIYF. DNA of the CDR3: TGCGCCAGCAGACCAAAGACAGGGGGCGCCTTTGGAAACACCATATATTTT.

V and J are TRBV14 and TRBJ1-6; D may be TRBD1 (6 bases). The CDR3 runs to 13 residues. Trimming shortened V by 2 bases and J by 9 bases, and 8 bases separated the two germline ends. Germline V gene data show CDR1 as SGHDN and CDR2 as FVKESK. CDR3 bases: TGTGCCAGCAGCCAAAGGGACATTTCACCCCTCCACTTT. Protein product: CASSQRDISPLHF.

The J gene is TRBJ2-3, the V gene TRBV5-1; D ambiguous. The V and J ends lost 1 base and 1 base respectively, with 7 bases between them. The CDR3 extends over 14 amino acids. The germline V gene encodes CDR1 SGHRS and CDR2 YFSETQ. CDR3 in DNA: TGCGCCAGCAGCTTGTATCCGGGCACAGATACGCAGTATTTT. It yields the protein CASSLYPGTDTQYF.

This chain links TRBV6-1 with TRBJ1-2, with 9 bases lining up with TRBD1. Germline lookup yields CDR1 MNHNS and CDR2 SASEGT. This CDR3 comprises 14 residues. With 11 bases clipped from V and 1 base from J, the junction kept 8 bases outside the gene matches. The CDR3 sequence is CAGKQGANNYGYTF. CDR3 sequence (DNA): TGTGCCGGAAAACAGGGGGCGAATAACTATGGCTACACCTTC.

J is TRBJ2-1 and V is TRBV11-1; D may be TRBD2 (6 bases). CDR3 length equals 18 residues. The V end was cut by 2 bases, the J end by 0 bases, with 17 bases between. Germline CDR1 is SGHAT and CDR2 is FQDESV (reference sequence). The CDR3, as DNA: TGTGCCAGCAGCTTAAGGTCCGTCCGGGGAGGCTCCTACAATGAGCAGTTCTTC. It codes for CASSLRSVRGGSYNEQFF.

The chain joins TRBV6-5 to TRBJ1-1; the match to TRBD1 covers 7 bases. The germline gives CDR1 MNHEY, CDR2 SVGAGI. This CDR3 comprises 12 residues. Losses at the gene ends were 6 bases for V and 11 bases for J; bases not matched to a gene: 9. CDR3 protein: CASSSEKTGAFF. CDR3 coding DNA: TGTGCCAGCAGCTCGGAAAAGACAGGGGCTTTCTTT.

The chain carries TRBV5-1 and TRBJ2-1, with 8 bases matching TRBD1. Looked up from germline, CDR1 is SGHRS and CDR2 is YFSETQ. The junction had 5 bases not matched to a gene; V was cut back by 0 bases and J by 12 bases. This CDR3 is built from 13 residues. The CDR3 reads CASSLGDRCGQFF. The CDR3 DNA follows: TGCGCCAGCAGCTTGGGGGACAGGTGTGGGCAGTTCTTC.

This clone was seen a handful of times. The J gene is TRBJ1-1, the V gene TRBV4-3; 7 bases align to TRBD1. Trimming at V came to 4 bases and at J to 5 bases, leaving 13 bases not matched to a gene. The CDR3 has 16 residues. Germline loops: CDR1 LGHNA, CDR2 YSLEER. The CDR3 region has the DNA TGCGCCAGCAGCCCCTCCTCGAGAGGGGGCAAAACTGAAGCTTTCTTT. Protein sequence: CASSPSSRGGKTEAFF.

The gene calls are TRBV28 and TRBJ2-5, with D hard to call. Trimming removed 2 bases at V and 1 base at J, with 5 bases between. The CDR3 has 13 amino acids. CDR1 is MDHEN and CDR2 is SYDVKM in the germline V gene. CDR3 bases: TGTGCCAGCAGTTTAACAGTCCAAGAGACCCAGTACTTC. Its protein is CASSLTVQETQYF.

The chain uses TRBV5-1 and TRBJ2-5, with a weak D call TRBD1 (6 bases). The V gene's germline CDR1 is SGHRS and CDR2 YFSETQ. Trimming pared 3 bases from V and 1 base from J, leaving 13 bases between. This CDR3 contains 15 residues. CDR3 nucleotides: TGCGCCAGCAGCTGGGGCGTAGGGGGCCAAGAGACCCAGTACTTC. Protein sequence: CASSWGVGGQETQYF.

The chain carries TRBV5-6 and TRBJ1-5, with 11 bases matching TRBD1. V lost 4 bases to trimming and J lost 6 bases; unmatched junction nucleotides: 6. CDR3 length equals 15 residues. In germline, CDR1 is SGHDT, CDR2 YYEEEE. CDR3 sequence reads: CASSPDRGLGQPQHF. CDR3 coding DNA: TGTGCCAGCAGCCCGGACAGGGGGCTCGGTCAGCCCCAGCATTTT.

This clone was found once. V is TRBV11-2 and J is TRBJ2-7; TRBD2 matches 12 bases. The CDR3 is 15 amino acids. Per germline, CDR1 SGHAT and CDR2 FQNNGV. V lost 5 bases to trimming and J lost 8 bases; unmatched junction nucleotides: 10. The CDR3 nucleotides read TGTGCCAGCAGCCATCTAGCGGGAGGGCCAAGCCAGCAGTACTTC. As protein: CASSHLAGGPSQQYF.

The rearrangement joins TRBV5-8 to TRBJ2-2, with 8 positions matching TRBD1. CDR1 SGHTS and CDR2 YDEGEE come from the germline V gene. V lost 1 base to trimming and J lost 2 bases; unmatched junction nucleotides: 4. The CDR3 covers 16 residues. CDR3 residues: CASSLLGQGNTGELFF. The CDR3 DNA sequence: TGTGCCAGCAGCTTGTTAGGACAGGGTAACACCGGGGAGCTGTTTTTT.

The count of this clone is one. The chain combines TRBV30 with TRBJ2-7; tentatively, D is TRBD2 (5 bases). The CDR3 covers 13 residues. Germline V CDR1 and CDR2: GTSNPN, SVGIG (reference sequence). V was shortened by 2 bases and J by 7 bases, with 15 bases between the two germline ends. The CDR3 coding sequence is TGTGCCTGGAGTCCTCGCGGGCCGGGGGAGCAGTACTTC. Translating it yields CAWSPRGPGEQYF. Full variable domain (rest looked up from reference TRBV30 and TRBJ2-7): SQTIHQWPATLVQPVGSPLSLECTVEGTSNPNLYWYRQAAGRGLQLLFYSVGIGQISSEVPQNLSASRPQDRQFILSSKKLLLSDSGFYLCAWSPRGPGEQYFGPGTRLTVT.

This sequence joins TRBV6-1 and TRBJ2-5; 9 bases match TRBD1. The germline CDR1 and CDR2 sequences are MNHNS and SASEGT. Losses at the gene ends were 0 bases for V and 4 bases for J; bases not matched to a gene: 6. The length of the CDR3 is 16 residues. CDR3 in DNA: TGTGCCAGCAGTGAAGCCGGGACAGGGTGGAGAGAGACCCAGTACTTC. It is translated as CASSEAGTGWRETQYF.

The chain has TRBV7-6 and TRBJ2-1; 11 nucleotides align to TRBD2. The ends lost 3 bases at V and 3 bases at J; junction bases unmatched: 10. The CDR3 is 18 residues long. CDR1 is SGHVS, CDR2 FNYEAQ, per germline. Here the CDR3 DNA reads TGTGCCAGCAGCTTTAACCCTGGCCTAGCGGGAGGCTACAATGAGCAGTTCTTC. This codes for CASSFNPGLAGGYNEQFF.

DNA for the CDR3: TGTGCCAGCAGTTCCCCCAGGAGAGCGGGTACAGATACGCAGTATTTT. Amino acids: CASSSPRRAGTDTQYF. The chain has TRBV27 and TRBJ2-3; a possible D gene is TRBD2 (6 bases). There are 16 residues in the CDR3. With 4 bases removed from V and 3 bases from J, the gap between germline ends came to 17 bases. In germline, CDR1 is MNHEY, CDR2 SMNVEV (reference sequence).

V gene TRBV9 combines with J gene TRBJ2-2, with no clear D. In germline, CDR1 is SGDLS, CDR2 YYNGEE. V was pared by 2 bases and J by 6 bases, with 5 bases between. The length of the CDR3 is 12 residues. CDR3 nucleotides: TGTGCCAGCAGCGTCTCCTCCGGGGAGCTGTTTTTT. As protein: CASSVSSGELFF.

This chain uses TRBV5-1 with TRBJ1-5; D might be TRBD1 (5 bases). CDR3 length: 15 amino acids. Germline V gene sequence: CDR1 SGHRS, CDR2 YFSETQ. V dropped 0 bases and J dropped 5 bases, with 12 bases sitting between them. CDR3: CASSLEGTGDQPQHF. In nucleotides, the CDR3 is TGCGCCAGCAGCTTGGAAGGGACTGGGGATCAGCCCCAGCATTTT.

This clone showed up just a few times. The rearrangement links TRBV18 to TRBJ1-2; 7 bases fit TRBD1. The junction had 6 bases not matched to a gene; V was cut back by 2 bases and J by 6 bases. CDR1 is KGHSH, CDR2 LQKENI, per germline. The CDR3 covers 14 residues. In DNA, the CDR3 is TGTGCCAGCTCACCATTAAGGGGGCATCATGGCTACACCTTC. Its protein product is CASSPLRGHHGYTF.

The chain joins TRBV27 to TRBJ1-2, with a tentative D call TRBD1 (6 bases). Germline-derived CDR1 and CDR2 are MNHEY and SMNVEV (reference sequence). This CDR3 comprises 14 residues. The V and J ends lost 6 bases and 6 bases respectively, with 17 bases between them. CDR3 nucleotides: TGTGCCAGCAGCCCCTCCGGGACACGTAATGGCTACACCTTC. Translated, it gives CASSPSGTRNGYTF.